These T cell receptor beta chains were read from a single sample in a study of T cell clones after liver transplantation. Method: immunoSEQ multiplex PCR; TCRdb's copy keeps in-frame clones and lacks some. The sample holds around 110,000 clones, approximately 90% seen once. The material sequenced was CD4+ T cells from blood, taken 12 months after liver transplant. These TCRs come from a human patient who received a liver transplant. The graft donor may account for some of the T cells. Each CDR3 is given with its conserved first and last residue. D genes are given only for firm matches. Only some rows state a clone size, as once, few, many or a class for expanded clones.

clone_size	v_call	j_call	d_call	cdr3_aa	cdr3_nt
once	TRBV2	TRBJ1-2	.	CASSEFGLNYGYTF	TGTGCCAGCAGTGAATTTGGGTTAAACTATGGCTACACCTTC
.	TRBV7-3	TRBJ2-5	.	CASSHGGQETQYF	TGTGCCAGCAGCCATGGGGGGCAAGAGACCCAGTACTTC
.	TRBV15	TRBJ2-7	.	CATSRDIRKMSYEQYF	TGTGCCACCAGCAGAGATATACGGAAAATGAGCTACGAGCAGTACTTC
.	TRBV18	TRBJ1-3	TRBD1	CASSPIQGGIGNTIYF	TGTGCCAGCTCACCAATACAGGGGGGTATTGGAAACACCATATATTTT
.	TRBV5-6	TRBJ1-2	TRBD1	CASSSGQGYGYTF	TGTGCCAGCAGCTCAGGACAGGGATATGGCTACACCTTC
once	TRBV29-1	TRBJ2-1	TRBD2	CSVGLAVNNEQFF	TGCAGCGTTGGACTAGCGGTCAACAATGAGCAGTTCTTC
.	TRBV19	TRBJ2-7	TRBD2	CASSITSGRNYEQYF	TGTGCCAGTAGTATTACTAGCGGGAGGAACTACGAGCAGTACTTC
few	TRBV18	TRBJ2-6	.	CASSPDSPISGANVLTF	TGTGCCAGCTCACCGGACAGTCCGATCTCTGGGGCCAACGTCCTGACTTTC
.	TRBV11-1	TRBJ2-3	.	CASSAQDTQYF	TGTGCCAGCAGCGCTCAAGATACGCAGTATTTT
few	TRBV18	TRBJ2-2	.	CASSPQEIANTGELFF	TGTGCCAGCTCACCACAGGAAATCGCGAACACCGGGGAGCTGTTTTTT
few	TRBV7-2	TRBJ1-3	.	CASSRSEPGRFSSGNTIYF	TGTGCCAGCAGCCGGAGTGAACCGGGACGGTTTAGCTCTGGAAACACCATATATTTT
.	TRBV5-1	TRBJ2-2	.	CASRSSRVSLPTGELFF	TGCGCCAGCAGATCCTCCAGGGTCAGCCTACCCACCGGGGAGCTGTTTTTT
.	TRBV7-2	TRBJ1-1	.	CASSLAPTGNTEAFF	TGTGCCAGCAGCTTAGCGCCGACAGGGAACACTGAAGCTTTCTTT
.	TRBV9	TRBJ2-2	.	CASSLAVTGELFF	TGTGCCAGCAGCCTCGCGGTCACCGGGGAGCTGTTTTTT
.	TRBV5-1	TRBJ2-1	TRBD2	CASSFSGSSYNEQFF	TGCGCCAGCAGCTTCAGCGGGAGCTCCTACAATGAGCAGTTCTTC
.	TRBV27	TRBJ2-1	TRBD1	CASRPPGQGLNEQFF	TGTGCCAGCCGTCCCCCCGGACAGGGTCTTAATGAGCAGTTCTTC
few	TRBV10-2	TRBJ2-7	.	CASSESRGAGSYEQYF	TGCGCCAGCAGTGAGTCAAGGGGCGCCGGCTCCTACGAGCAGTACTTC
.	TRBV28	TRBJ1-5	.	CASNPGFGQPQHF	TGTGCCAGCAATCCAGGGTTCGGTCAGCCCCAGCATTTT
.	TRBV11-2	TRBJ1-1	.	CASSLGTNTEAFF	TGTGCCAGCAGCTTAGGAACGAACACTGAAGCTTTCTTT
.	TRBV5-1	TRBJ2-5	.	CASSLARGGEETQYF	TGCGCCAGCAGCTTGGCTAGGGGGGGTGAAGAGACCCAGTACTTC
once	TRBV7-3	TRBJ2-7	.	CASSLTGGEQYF	TGTGCCAGCAGCTTAACGGGGGGAGAGCAGTACTTC
once	TRBV6-6	TRBJ2-7	TRBD2	CASRDQTSNYEQYF	TGTGCCAGCAGAGACCAGACTAGCAACTACGAGCAGTACTTC
once	TRBV5-6	TRBJ2-5	.	CASSRQETQYF	TGTGCCAGCAGCCGACAAGAGACCCAGTACTTC
.	TRBV2	TRBJ2-1	.	CASLAPTNEQFF	TGTGCCAGCCTGGCGCCTACCAATGAGCAGTTCTTC
.	TRBV9	TRBJ2-1	.	CASSVELRLPRGEQFF	TGTGCCAGCAGCGTGGAATTGAGGCTACCCCGGGGTGAGCAGTTCTTC
.	TRBV2	TRBJ1-5	.	CASSTDSRYSNQPQHF	TGTGCCAGCAGTACGGACAGCAGATATAGCAATCAGCCCCAGCATTTT
.	TRBV28	TRBJ1-5	TRBD1	CATDRGLLRNQPQHF	TGTGCGACTGACAGGGGGCTCTTGCGCAATCAGCCCCAGCATTTT
.	TRBV4-1	TRBJ2-7	TRBD1	CASSQVGDSSYEQYF	TGCGCCAGCAGCCAAGTCGGGGACAGCTCCTACGAGCAGTACTTC
.	TRBV5-6	TRBJ2-5	.	CASSFRTQITPETQYF	TGTGCCAGCAGCTTTCGGACACAGATTACCCCGGAGACCCAGTACTTC
.	TRBV6-5	TRBJ2-7	.	CASRTLAKYEQYF	TGTGCCAGCCGAACCCTGGCTAAGTACGAGCAGTACTTC
.	TRBV10-2	TRBJ2-3	.	CASSEWASPPDTQYF	TGCGCCAGCAGTGAGTGGGCTAGCCCCCCAGATACGCAGTATTTT
.	TRBV5-1	TRBJ2-1	TRBD2	CASRLAGLDEQFF	TGCGCCAGCAGACTAGCGGGGTTGGATGAGCAGTTCTTC
.	TRBV5-4	TRBJ1-2	.	CASSSPKGGVGYTF	TGTGCCAGCAGCTCTCCAAAGGGAGGGGTTGGCTACACCTTC
.	TRBV5-5	TRBJ1-1	.	CASSLAHGASEAFF	TGTGCCAGCAGCTTGGCCCACGGGGCGTCTGAAGCTTTCTTT
.	TRBV5-1	TRBJ2-7	.	CASSLSTRGYEQYF	TGCGCCAGCAGCCTGAGTACCAGGGGATACGAGCAGTACTTC
once	TRBV14	TRBJ2-5	TRBD2	CASSQGRVLAGGYQETQYF	TGTGCCAGCAGCCAAGGAAGAGTACTAGCGGGAGGATACCAAGAGACCCAGTACTTC
.	TRBV6-5	TRBJ2-5	TRBD1	CASSPGGAGGETQYF	TGTGCCAGCAGTCCAGGGGGCGCAGGTGGGGAGACCCAGTACTTC
.	TRBV27	TRBJ2-5	.	CASTPFQDGGETQYF	TGTGCCAGCACCCCCTTCCAGGACGGTGGGGAGACCCAGTACTTC
.	TRBV20-1	TRBJ2-5	.	CSAPLLETQYF	TGCAGTGCCCCCCTGTTGGAGACCCAGTACTTC
.	TRBV7-2	TRBJ2-5	.	CASSQRGYQETQYF	TGTGCCAGCAGCCAACGTGGGTACCAAGAGACCCAGTACTTC
few	TRBV2	TRBJ2-5	TRBD1	CASNQQGMATETQYF	TGTGCCAGCAACCAACAGGGGATGGCAACCGAGACCCAGTACTTC
.	TRBV18	TRBJ2-2	.	CASSRSSRDLPGELFF	TGTGCCAGCTCAAGATCGAGCAGGGATTTACCCGGGGAGCTGTTTTTT
once	TRBV19	TRBJ2-3	.	CASTQGGTASTDTQYF	TGTGCCAGTACCCAGGGTGGAACAGCTAGCACAGATACGCAGTATTTT
.	TRBV28	TRBJ2-3	.	CASIAGTRADTQYF	TGTGCCAGCATTGCGGGTACGAGGGCAGATACGCAGTATTTT
few	TRBV12-5	TRBJ1-5	TRBD1	CASGLGTGVGVAGNQPQHF	TGTGCTAGTGGTTTGGGGACAGGGGTTGGGGTCGCGGGCAATCAGCCCCAGCATTTT
.	TRBV5-4	TRBJ2-5	.	CASSLEGLRETQYF	TGTGCCAGCAGCTTGGAGGGGTTGAGGGAGACCCAGTACTTC
.	TRBV7-9	TRBJ2-5	TRBD2	CASSFMGGEQETQYF	TGTGCCAGCAGCTTCATGGGAGGGGAACAAGAGACCCAGTACTTC
.	TRBV27	TRBJ2-1	TRBD2	CASSFMGGDRKEQFF	TGTGCCAGCAGTTTTATGGGGGGGGATAGGAAAGAGCAGTTCTTC
.	TRBV5-4	TRBJ2-3	TRBD2	CASSKGLADTDTQYF	TGTGCCAGCAGCAAGGGACTAGCGGACACAGATACGCAGTATTTT
.	TRBV19	TRBJ1-1	.	CASSITGHTEAFF	TGTGCCAGTAGTATTACAGGACACACTGAAGCTTTCTTT
.	TRBV5-8	TRBJ1-1	TRBD1	CASSSGQPNTEAFF	TGTGCCAGCAGCTCGGGACAGCCCAACACTGAAGCTTTCTTT
.	TRBV5-4	TRBJ2-7	.	CASSLSSYEQYF	TGTGCCAGCAGCTTGAGCTCCTACGAGCAGTACTTC
.	TRBV5-4	TRBJ2-1	TRBD2	CASSLQAGDGEQFF	TGTGCCAGCAGCTTGCAAGCGGGAGACGGTGAGCAGTTCTTC
once	TRBV4-3	TRBJ2-3	TRBD1	CASSQEGRTGSTDTQYF	TGCGCCAGCAGCCAAGAGGGTCGGACAGGTAGCACAGATACGCAGTATTTT
once	TRBV7-8	TRBJ2-1	TRBD2	CASSLGVGLGGRADEQFF	TGTGCCAGCAGCTTAGGAGTCGGACTGGGCGGGAGGGCAGATGAGCAGTTCTTC
.	TRBV28	TRBJ2-3	TRBD2	CASRTSGKFEDTQYF	TGTGCCAGCAGGACTAGCGGGAAGTTTGAAGATACGCAGTATTTT
.	TRBV6-1	TRBJ1-1	.	CASSEASGLMNTEAFF	TGTGCCAGCAGTGAAGCTAGTGGGCTTATGAACACTGAAGCTTTCTTT
many	TRBV5-1	TRBJ2-7	TRBD1	CASSVLETGSSEQYF	TGCGCCAGCAGCGTGCTTGAGACAGGGTCTAGCGAGCAGTACTTC
.	TRBV7-2	TRBJ2-1	.	CASSFSGLSVGNEQFF	TGTGCCAGCAGCTTTTCAGGGTTATCTGTAGGTAATGAGCAGTTCTTC